This T cell receptor (beta chain) was retrieved from a study of cytomegalovirus exposure and HLA in healthy donors. The validation cohort, a group of around 120 subjects, included the donors and was separate from the roughly 620-subject first cohort. General study findings and limits: According to the study, roughly 160 TCR beta chains were cytomegalovirus-associated. Among TCR sequences, most were rare, though some public TCRs appeared in many donors.

Only in-frame clones appear in the TCRdb table, and some are missing; sequencing was by immunoSEQ multiplex PCR. Among some 110,000 clones listed, 86% were seen once. J was trimmed by 8 bases and V by 8 bases; bases with no gene match: 6. The CDR3 has 12 amino acids. Germline V lookup: CDR1 SNHLY, CDR2 FYNNEI. There are a few counts of this clone. The antigen is not known. This clonotype was obtained from a man between 18 and 29 years old in good health and CMV-seronegative. The sequencing input was PBMCs. The chain employs TRBV2 and TRBJ1-2; 9 nucleotides match TRBD1. The CDR3 DNA sequence: TGTGCCAGCCTGGACAGGGGAGCGGGCTACACCTTC. Its protein product is CASLDRGAGYTF. Full variable domain (remainder filled in from reference TRBV2 and TRBJ1-2): EPEVTQTPSHQVTQMGQEVILRCVPISNHLYFYWYRQILGQKVEFLVSFYNNEISEKSEIFDDQFSVERPDGSNFTLKIRSTKLEDSAMYFCASLDRGAGYTFGSGTRLTVV.